This T cell receptor beta chain appears in the sequencing data of a study of T cell responses to AZD1222 COVID-19 vaccine. Study-level findings and limits: The peak T cell response came first, and repertoires were sampled only after it. The breadth and depth of Spike-specific TCRs increased once two AZD1222 doses had been given. Nearly half of spike-specific TCRs reportedly go after variant regions that carry no mutations. Clonal diversity was possibly underestimated; the donors were predominantly white British and more often female.

The CDR3 length is 12 residues. The germline V gene encodes CDR1 SGHTA and CDR2 FQGNSA. V lost 5 bases to trimming and J lost 3 bases, with 8 bases between them. Turning to this clone: Its antigen is as yet unknown.

This table comes from immunoSEQ multiplex PCR, and its TCRdb copy is limited to in-frame clones, with some not included. The profile covers 150,000 or so clones, with around 90% appearing a single time and 1.5% to 2% taken by the ten largest. The sample consisted of peripheral blood, taken on day 0 of AZD1222 vaccination. This chain uses TRBV7-2 with TRBJ2-7, with D uncertain. The TCR originated in an adult in good health. CDR3 sequence (DNA): TGTGCCAGCAGCCCCTCGGGCTACGAGCAGTACTTC. It yields the protein CASSPSGYEQYF.